These T cell receptor beta chains were read from a single sample in a study of shared clonotypes between healthy human individuals. Data came from immunoSEQ multiplex PCR; TCRdb stores just in-frame clones and leaves some out. The sample holds a few million clones, around 90% seen once. Specimen: naive CD4+ T cells sorted from blood. The receptor source for this set is a man younger than 35 in good health. The CDR3 runs from the conserved cysteine through the conserved F or W. A D gene is named only where the DNA matches it firmly. Clone size appears in some rows only: once, few, many, or a class for an expanded clone.

>.|TRBJ1-5|.|TRBV6-1
CASSYSPGPQHF
TGTGCCAGCAGTTATTCCCCAGGGCCCCAGCATTTT
>.|TRBJ2-7|.|TRBV7-2
CASRQGYEQYF
TGTGCCAGCAGACAGGGTTACGAGCAGTACTTC
>.|TRBJ2-1|.|TRBV29-1
CSVGSGSIEQFF
TGCAGCGTTGGTTCGGGATCCATTGAGCAGTTCTTC
>.|TRBJ1-1|.|TRBV6-6
CASSYKWRGEAFF
TGTGCCAGCAGTTACAAGTGGAGGGGTGAAGCTTTCTTT
>.|TRBJ2-7|.|TRBV7-2
CASSLMERPLYEQYF
TGTGCCAGCAGCTTAATGGAGCGCCCTTTATACGAGCAGTACTTC
>TRBD2|TRBJ2-3|.|TRBV5-1
CASSPGTSGSLSTDTQYF
TGCGCCAGCAGCCCCGGGACTAGCGGGAGCCTTAGCACAGATACGCAGTATTTT
>TRBD1|TRBJ1-6|.|TRBV5-4
CASSPTGAQDSPLHF
TGTGCCAGCAGCCCTACAGGGGCTCAGGATTCACCCCTCCACTTT
>.|TRBJ1-2|.|TRBV5-1
CASSLFDSYGYTF
TGCGCCAGCAGCTTGTTCGACTCCTATGGCTACACCTTC
>TRBD1|TRBJ2-5|.|TRBV7-3
CASSLNPGKPGQGARWETQYF
TGTGCCAGCAGCTTAAACCCGGGCAAACCGGGACAGGGGGCGCGGTGGGAGACCCAGTACTTC
>TRBD1|TRBJ1-4|.|TRBV2
CASSADRGANEKLFF
TGTGCCAGCAGTGCGGACAGGGGGGCTAATGAAAAACTGTTTTTT
>.|TRBJ2-5|.|TRBV14
CASSQDKEGRETQYF
TGTGCCAGCAGCCAAGATAAGGAGGGGCGGGAGACCCAGTACTTC
>TRBD1|TRBJ1-4|.|TRBV5-8
CASSPGTGKRFGEKLFF
TGTGCCAGCAGTCCGGGGACAGGAAAGAGGTTCGGGGAAAAACTGTTTTTT
>.|TRBJ2-3|.|TRBV27
CASRGNADTQYF
TGTGCCAGCAGGGGAAATGCGGATACGCAGTATTTT
>.|TRBJ2-6|.|TRBV11-2
CASSSVPGTLTGANVLTF
TGTGCCAGCAGCTCCGTCCCCGGGACTTTAACTGGGGCCAACGTCCTGACTTTC
>.|TRBJ1-2|.|TRBV5-6
CASSGGVGDYGYTF
TGTGCCAGCAGCGGAGGGGTTGGTGACTATGGCTACACCTTC
>TRBD2|TRBJ2-7|.|TRBV18
CASSPGTSSYEQYF
TGTGCCAGCTCCCCCGGGACTAGCTCCTACGAGCAGTACTTC
>.|TRBJ1-3|once|TRBV19
CASRGTSGNTIYF
TGTGCCAGTAGAGGGACCTCTGGAAACACCATATATTTT
>.|TRBJ2-2|.|TRBV30
CAWSTQDTGELFF
TGTGCCTGGAGTACACAGGACACCGGGGAGCTGTTTTTT
>TRBD1|TRBJ1-4|.|TRBV18
CASSPRRDRGFEKLFF
TGTGCCAGCTCACCCAGGCGGGACAGGGGATTTGAAAAACTGTTTTTT
>TRBD2|TRBJ2-7|.|TRBV15
CATSSGLGYEQYF
TGTGCCACCAGCAGCGGACTAGGCTACGAGCAGTACTTC
>.|TRBJ1-5|.|TRBV19
CASIDSPNQPQHF
TGTGCCAGTATTGACTCCCCCAATCAGCCCCAGCATTTT
>.|TRBJ1-6|.|TRBV9
CASSVGQVNSPLHF
TGTGCCAGCAGCGTAGGGCAGGTTAATTCACCCCTCCACTTT
>TRBD2|TRBJ2-1|.|TRBV6-1
CASSAAGGVNEQFF
TGTGCCAGCAGCGCAGCGGGGGGGGTCAATGAGCAGTTCTTC
>.|TRBJ2-3|.|TRBV7-2
CASSLMGSTSTDTQYF
TGTGCCAGCAGCTTAATGGGATCTACTAGCACAGATACGCAGTATTTT
>.|TRBJ1-1|.|TRBV5-1
CASSLFRGNTEAFF
TGCGCCAGCAGCCTCTTCAGGGGGAACACTGAAGCTTTCTTT
>.|TRBJ2-7|.|TRBV25-1
CASSRSGVSSYEQYF
TGTGCCAGCAGTCGTAGCGGTGTCAGCTCCTACGAGCAGTACTTC
>TRBD1|TRBJ2-7|.|TRBV28
CASSPLTGDLTYEQYF
TGTGCCAGCAGTCCATTGACAGGGGACCTAACCTACGAGCAGTACTTC
>.|TRBJ2-3|.|TRBV11-2
CASSVGPGQGLLDTQYF
.
>.|TRBJ1-3|once|TRBV5-1
CASSLKDTIYF
TGCGCCAGCAGCTTGAAGGACACCATATATTTT
>TRBD2|TRBJ2-1|.|TRBV18
CASSTPTRMTSGDSYNEQFF
TGTGCCAGCTCAACACCCACTCGCATGACTAGCGGGGACTCCTACAATGAGCAGTTCTTC
>.|TRBJ1-1|once|TRBV14
CASSQLRGGVNTEAFF
TGTGCCAGCAGCCAACTCAGGGGCGGGGTGAACACTGAAGCTTTCTTT
>.|TRBJ2-1|.|TRBV6-1
CASSEENLVAVSSYNEQFF
TGTGCCAGCAGTGAAGAAAACTTGGTAGCGGTTAGCTCCTACAATGAGCAGTTCTTC
>.|TRBJ1-1|few|TRBV19
CASSPRENTEAFF
TGTGCCAGTAGTCCCCGGGAGAACACTGAAGCTTTCTTT
>TRBD1|TRBJ2-7|.|TRBV10-3
CAISGGQYEQYF
TGTGCCATCAGTGGGGGACAGTACGAGCAGTACTTC
>.|TRBJ2-5|.|TRBV7-8
CASSLGAGKTQYF
TGTGCCAGCAGCTTGGGGGCTGGTAAGACCCAGTACTTC
>TRBD1|TRBJ1-2|few|TRBV5-6
CASSLVGRGLRGYTF
TGTGCCAGCAGCTTGGTGGGCAGGGGGCTTAGGGGCTACACCTTC
>.|TRBJ2-5|.|TRBV5-1
CASSLGGVETQYF
TGCGCCAGCAGCTTGGGCGGTGTAGAGACCCAGTACTTC
>.|TRBJ2-1|.|TRBV30
CACPRTGPSYNEQFF
TGTGCCTGTCCCAGGACCGGGCCATCCTACAATGAGCAGTTCTTC
>.|TRBJ1-4|.|TRBV2
CASSPGVSEKLFF
TGTGCCAGCAGTCCAGGGGTTAGTGAAAAACTGTTTTTT
>.|TRBJ2-1|.|TRBV11-3
CASSRWSRDINEQFF
TGTGCCAGCAGCCGTTGGTCGCGGGACATCAATGAGCAGTTCTTC
>TRBD2|TRBJ2-1|.|TRBV2
CASSPQREFGNEQFF
TGTGCCAGCAGTCCACAGCGGGAGTTTGGGAATGAGCAGTTCTTC